The entry below gives a single TCR beta chain sequence along with its context. Its matching antigen is unknown. At the deep level, the assay was run. For sorted subsets, 150 to 250 ng DNA per replicate equaled about 27,000 T cell genomes. Study processing details: ImmunoSEQ output lacked quality scores and full-length reads, limiting matched filtering. TCRdb's copy holds only in-frame clones and misses some; the assay was immunoSEQ multiplex PCR. V, J and clone size derive from that table, while D and trimming were established from the DNA sequence. The table lists about 1 million clones, approximately 76% of them singletons, with approximately 1.5% in the top ten. These data are taken from a study of shared clonotypes between healthy human individuals. Trimming left V 0 bases short and J 2 bases short, with 8 bases between. CDR1 and CDR2 (germline): SGHRS, YFSETQ. The CDR3 runs 14 residues. Overall study results and limits: Represented diversity (both genetic and exposure-history) was limited by the small number of donors.

The receptor comes from a man between 18 and 29 years old in good health. The specimen sequenced was memory CD4+ T cells sorted from blood. Subset denoted: CD45RA-negative fraction. The V gene is TRBV5-1, the J gene TRBJ1-1, with D hard to call. DNA for the CDR3: TGCGCCAGCAGCTTGGACAGAACCAACACTGAAGCTTTCTTT. Residues: CASSLDRTNTEAFF.